This is a list of T cell receptor beta chains from one sample in a study of glioma-infiltrating T cells after dendritic cell vaccination. TCRdb keeps only in-frame clones here, not all; method: immunoSEQ multiplex PCR. In the table there are 90,000 to 110,000 clones, around 87% of which are singletons. Source: blood, taken after dendritic cell vaccination. The source of these receptors is a human donor with glioblastoma. Each CDR3 is given with its conserved first and last residue. The D gene is left open where the match is weak. Part of the rows lack a size; the others show once, few, many or a class for expanded clones.

>once|TRBJ2-1|TRBV11-2|TRBD2
TGTGCCAGCAGCACCCGGGGTAGCGGGGGGGTTTCCTACAATGAGCAGTTCTTC
CASSTRGSGGVSYNEQFF
>NA|TRBJ2-7|TRBV2|NA
TGTGCCAGCAGTACCGGGTCTCTCTCCTACGAGCAGTACTTC
CASSTGSLSYEQYF
>NA|TRBJ2-3|TRBV5-4|TRBD1
TGTGCCAGCAGCGCGGCACGACAGGGGGCGTCCGTGGGTTTT
CASSAARQGASVGF
>NA|TRBJ2-7|TRBV5-1|NA
TGCGCCAGCAGCTTAGACTCCGCCTACGAGCAGTACTTC
CASSLDSAYEQYF
>NA|TRBJ1-1|TRBV10-2|NA
TGCGCCAGCAGTGAGTCTAGGACAGCAGTTAGAAACACTGAAGCTTTCTTT
CASSESRTAVRNTEAFF
>NA|TRBJ1-2|TRBV2|TRBD1
TGTGCCAGCCGGGACAGGGATAACTATGGCTACACCTTC
CASRDRDNYGYTF
>NA|TRBJ2-5|TRBV5-1|TRBD2
TGCGCCAGCAGCAGCGGGACCGGGAGGGAAGAGACCCAGTACTTC
CASSSGTGREETQYF
>NA|TRBJ2-1|TRBV5-1|NA
TGCGCCAGCAGCTTGGATAGCAATGAGCAGTTCTTC
CASSLDSNEQFF
>NA|TRBJ1-2|TRBV27|NA
TGTGCCAGCAGTTTGGAAGAGGATTCTCCCTATGGCTACACCTTC
CASSLEEDSPYGYTF
>few|TRBJ2-2|TRBV7-8|NA
TGTGCCAGCAGCTTAGGACTTCCCGGGGAGCTGTTTTTT
CASSLGLPGELFF
>NA|TRBJ2-7|TRBV6-5|NA
TGTGCCAGCAGTCCCCGCGGGGCCCCCTACGAGCAGTACTTC
CASSPRGAPYEQYF
>NA|TRBJ1-1|TRBV29-1|TRBD1
TGCAGCGCCGACGGGACAGGGGGAACTGAAGCTTTCTTT
CSADGTGGTEAFF
>NA|TRBJ2-7|TRBV5-1|TRBD1
TGCGCCAGCAGCTCGGGACAGGGACCCTACGAGCAGTACTTC
CASSSGQGPYEQYF
>NA|TRBJ1-4|TRBV11-3|TRBD1
TGTGCCAGCAGCCTTTCGACAGGGAGAACTGAAAAACTGTTTTTT
CASSLSTGRTEKLFF
>NA|TRBJ1-6|TRBV9|NA
TGTGCCAGCAGCGTAGTCGGGTATAATTCACCCCTCCACTTT
CASSVVGYNSPLHF
>few|TRBJ2-7|TRBV4-2|NA
TGTGCCAGCAGCCAAGGTGGGATCTTGGGGGGGCCGACCTACGAGCAGTACTTC
CASSQGGILGGPTYEQYF
>NA|TRBJ2-7|TRBV5-6|NA
TGTGCCAGCAGCTTGGTGCTCGGAGGGGGCTTCCACGAGCAGTACTTC
CASSLVLGGGFHEQYF
>NA|TRBJ1-1|TRBV2|TRBD1
TGTGCCAGCAGTGGACAGGGTTTAGGTGAAGCTTTCTTT
CASSGQGLGEAFF
>NA|TRBJ1-5|TRBV10-3|NA
TGTGCCATCAGTGAGTCTGGGCCTGGACACGAGAATCAGCCCCAGCATTTT
CAISESGPGHENQPQHF
>NA|TRBJ1-2|TRBV5-4|NA
TGTGCCAGCAGCTTGGCGCAGGGTCTGGGTGGCTACACCTTC
CASSLAQGLGGYTF
>NA|TRBJ2-3|TRBV19|TRBD1
TGTGCCAGTAGTATGCGAGACAGGGTGACAGATACGCAGTATTTT
CASSMRDRVTDTQYF
>NA|TRBJ2-3|TRBV5-1|TRBD2
TGCGCCAGCAGCTTGGACCCTAGCGGGAGGGCGAAAGATACGCAGTATTTT
CASSLDPSGRAKDTQYF
>NA|TRBJ2-2|TRBV18|NA
TGTGCCAGCTCCCCGAACAGGGAGAACACCGGGGAGCTGTTTTTT
CASSPNRENTGELFF
>NA|TRBJ1-2|TRBV10-1|NA
TGCGCCAGCAGTGAGTCGTCGGAGACGAGCTATGGCTACACCTTC
CASSESSETSYGYTF
>NA|TRBJ2-7|TRBV27|NA
TGTGCCAGCAGTTTAACACAGGGAGTTTACGAGCAGTACTTC
CASSLTQGVYEQYF
>NA|TRBJ2-1|TRBV28|NA
TGTGCCAGCAGTTCCGGGACTTTCACGGGGAATGAGCAGTTCTTC
CASSSGTFTGNEQFF
>NA|TRBJ2-2|TRBV5-1|TRBD2
TGCGCCAGCAGCCTGACTAGCCCCCCTTCTGCCGGGGAGCTGTTTTTT
CASSLTSPPSAGELFF
>NA|TRBJ1-1|TRBV7-8|NA
TGTGCCAGCAGCTTCGAGGGAATGGGAGCTTTCTTT
CASSFEGMGAFF
>NA|TRBJ1-2|TRBV6-5|TRBD1
TGTGCCAGCAGTTATAACAGGGGGGATTCTAACTATGGCTACACCTTC
CASSYNRGDSNYGYTF
>few|TRBJ1-1|TRBV6-1|NA
TGTGCCAGCAGTGAACCGGGAGGTGGTACTGAAGCTTTCTTT
CASSEPGGGTEAFF
>once|TRBJ1-3|TRBV5-1|NA
TGCGCCAGCAGCTTGGGAGGGCGCGGAAACACCATATATTTT
CASSLGGRGNTIYF
>once|TRBJ2-1|TRBV9|NA
TGTGCCAGCAGTTCCGGGACACATGCCTACAATGAGCAGTTCTTC
CASSSGTHAYNEQFF
>NA|TRBJ1-1|TRBV29-1|NA
TGCAGCGTTGTAGGAGCGAACACTGAAGCTTTCTTT
CSVVGANTEAFF
>NA|TRBJ1-2|TRBV2|TRBD1
TGTGCCAGCAAAACCGGGACAGGGGGGGAAGGCTACACCTTC
CASKTGTGGEGYTF
>NA|TRBJ2-7|TRBV6-5|NA
TGTGCCAGCAGTCCTTCGACAGATCTGACGTACGAGCAGTACTTC
CASSPSTDLTYEQYF
>few|TRBJ2-1|TRBV30|NA
TGTGCCTGGAGTGGACAAACCTACAATGAGCAGTTCTTC
CAWSGQTYNEQFF
>NA|TRBJ1-2|TRBV5-1|NA
TGCGCCAGCAGCTTTGGAGTAGCGGATGGCTACACCTTC
CASSFGVADGYTF
>NA|TRBJ2-3|TRBV10-3|TRBD1
TGTGCCATCAGATCCGGGACAGGGGGCTATTGGTCAGATACGCAGTATTTT
CAIRSGTGGYWSDTQYF
>NA|TRBJ1-5|TRBV2|NA
TGTGCCAGCAGTGGGATTAGAGGGAATCAGCCCCAGCATTTT
CASSGIRGNQPQHF
>NA|TRBJ2-7|TRBV5-1|TRBD2
TGCGCCAGCAGCTTGAGTAGCGGGATCTTCTCCTACGAGCAGTACTTC
CASSLSSGIFSYEQYF
>NA|TRBJ2-3|TRBV9|NA
TGTGCCAGCAGCGTAGAGGGACAATCCACAGATACGCAGTATTTT
CASSVEGQSTDTQYF
>NA|TRBJ1-1|TRBV7-9|NA
TGTGCCAGCAGCTTAGACTCTGAAGCTTTCTTT
CASSLDSEAFF
>NA|TRBJ1-2|TRBV29-1|NA
TGCAGCGTTGAAGGGCCCGTGAACTATGGCTACACCTTC
CSVEGPVNYGYTF
>NA|TRBJ1-2|TRBV7-9|TRBD1
TGTGCCAGCGGGACAGGGAGTGGCTACACCTTC
CASGTGSGYTF
>NA|TRBJ2-1|TRBV7-3|NA
TGTGCCAGCAGCTTTTCCTACTCCTACAATGAGCAGTTCTTC
CASSFSYSYNEQFF
>NA|TRBJ1-4|TRBV7-9|NA
TGTGCCAGCAGCTCTGGCCCTACAGGGGAAAAACTGTTTTTT
CASSSGPTGEKLFF
>NA|TRBJ1-2|TRBV2|TRBD1
TGTGCCAGCAGCCCGGCGGGAGGGGGCTATAACTATGGCTACACCTTC
CASSPAGGGYNYGYTF
>NA|TRBJ1-2|TRBV7-2|NA
TGTGCCAGCAGCTCGGCGGGACGTCCCTACACCTTC
CASSSAGRPYTF
>NA|TRBJ2-1|TRBV19|NA
TGTGCCAGTAGTATCCTCTCACGAGCAGAGCAGTTCTTC
CASSILSRAEQFF
>NA|TRBJ2-7|TRBV19|NA
TGTGCCAGTAGTATTGCATCAGGCCCGACCTACGAGCAGTACTTC
CASSIASGPTYEQYF